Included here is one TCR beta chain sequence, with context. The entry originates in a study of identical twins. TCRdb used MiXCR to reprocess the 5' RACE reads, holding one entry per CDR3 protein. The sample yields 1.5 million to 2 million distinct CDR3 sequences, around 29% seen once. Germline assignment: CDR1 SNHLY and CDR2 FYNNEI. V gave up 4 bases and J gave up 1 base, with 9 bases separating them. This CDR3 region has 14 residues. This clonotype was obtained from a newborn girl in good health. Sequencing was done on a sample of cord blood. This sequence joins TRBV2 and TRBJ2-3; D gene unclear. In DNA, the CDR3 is TGTGCCAGCAGTGGACCCACGGGCACAGATACGCAGTATTTT. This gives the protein CASSGPTGTDTQYF.